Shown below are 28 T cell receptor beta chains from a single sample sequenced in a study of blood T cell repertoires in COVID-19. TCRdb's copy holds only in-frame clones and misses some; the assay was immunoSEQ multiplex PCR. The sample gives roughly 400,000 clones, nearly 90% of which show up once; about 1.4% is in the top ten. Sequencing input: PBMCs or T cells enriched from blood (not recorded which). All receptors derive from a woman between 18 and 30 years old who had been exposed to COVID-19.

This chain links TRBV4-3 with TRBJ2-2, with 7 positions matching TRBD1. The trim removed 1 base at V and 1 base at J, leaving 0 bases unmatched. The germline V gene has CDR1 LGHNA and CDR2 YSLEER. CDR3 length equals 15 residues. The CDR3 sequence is CASSQGTGNTGELFF. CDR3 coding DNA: TGCGCCAGCAGCCAAGGGACAGGGAACACCGGGGAGCTGTTTTTT.

DNA of the CDR3: TGTGCCAGCAGCTTCGGGACAGGGGGTACCTACGAGCAGTACTTC. Translated: CASSFGTGGTYEQYF. The chain employs TRBV7-2 and TRBJ2-7; 11 nucleotides align to TRBD1. The CDR3 totals 15 residues. The germline gives CDR1 SGHTA, CDR2 FQGNSA. The ends lost 3 bases at V and 2 bases at J; junction bases unmatched: 3.

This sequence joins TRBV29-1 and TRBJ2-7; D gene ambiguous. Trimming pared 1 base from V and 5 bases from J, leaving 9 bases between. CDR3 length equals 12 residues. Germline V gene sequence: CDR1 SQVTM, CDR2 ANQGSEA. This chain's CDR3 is CSVEGGSHEQYF. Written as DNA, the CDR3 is TGCAGCGTTGAAGGAGGATCCCACGAGCAGTACTTC.

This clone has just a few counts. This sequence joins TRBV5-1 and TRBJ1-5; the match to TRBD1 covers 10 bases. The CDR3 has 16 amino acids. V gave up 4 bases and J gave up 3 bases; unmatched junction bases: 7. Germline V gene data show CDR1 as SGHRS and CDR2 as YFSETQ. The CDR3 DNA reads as TGCGCCAGCAGCATAGGGACAGGGGCAGACAATCAGCCCCAGCATTTT. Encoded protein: CASSIGTGADNQPQHF.

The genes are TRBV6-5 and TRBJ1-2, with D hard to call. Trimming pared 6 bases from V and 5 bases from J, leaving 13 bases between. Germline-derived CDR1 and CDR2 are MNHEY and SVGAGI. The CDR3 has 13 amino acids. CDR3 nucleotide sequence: TGTGCCAGCAGCCACGAGACACAGTATGGCTACACCTTC. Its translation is CASSHETQYGYTF.

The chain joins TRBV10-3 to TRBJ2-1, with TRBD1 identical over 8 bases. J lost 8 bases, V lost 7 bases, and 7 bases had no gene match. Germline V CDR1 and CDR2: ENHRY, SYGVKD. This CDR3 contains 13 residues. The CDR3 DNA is TGTGCCATCAACCCGGACAGGGACCATGAGCAGTTCTTC. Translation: CAINPDRDHEQFF.

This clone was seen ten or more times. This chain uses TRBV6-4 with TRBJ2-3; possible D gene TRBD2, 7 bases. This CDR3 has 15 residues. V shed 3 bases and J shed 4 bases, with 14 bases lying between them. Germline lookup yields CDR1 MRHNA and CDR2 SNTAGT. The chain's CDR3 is CASSEGGGSADTQYF. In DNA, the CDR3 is TGTGCCAGCAGTGAAGGCGGGGGCAGCGCAGATACGCAGTATTTT.

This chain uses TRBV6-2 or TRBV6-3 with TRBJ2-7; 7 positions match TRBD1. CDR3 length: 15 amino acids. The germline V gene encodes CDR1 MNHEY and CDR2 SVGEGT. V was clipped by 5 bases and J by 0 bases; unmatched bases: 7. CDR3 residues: CASSHPGQSSYEQYF. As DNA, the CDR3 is TGTGCCAGCAGTCATCCGGGACAGAGCTCCTACGAGCAGTACTTC.

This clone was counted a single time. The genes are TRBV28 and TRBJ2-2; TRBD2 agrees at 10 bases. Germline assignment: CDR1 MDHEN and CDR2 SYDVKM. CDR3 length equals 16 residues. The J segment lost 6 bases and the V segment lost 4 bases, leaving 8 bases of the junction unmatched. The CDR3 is CASSSYGTSDAGELFF. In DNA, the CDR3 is TGTGCCAGCAGTTCCTACGGGACTAGCGACGCCGGGGAGCTGTTTTTT.

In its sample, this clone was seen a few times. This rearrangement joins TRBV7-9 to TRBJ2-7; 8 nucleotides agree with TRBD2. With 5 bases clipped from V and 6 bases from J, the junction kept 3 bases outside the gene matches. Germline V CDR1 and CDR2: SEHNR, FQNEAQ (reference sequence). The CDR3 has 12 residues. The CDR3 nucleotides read TGTGCCAGCAGCCGGACTAGCCCCGAGCAGTACTTC. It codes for CASSRTSPEQYF.

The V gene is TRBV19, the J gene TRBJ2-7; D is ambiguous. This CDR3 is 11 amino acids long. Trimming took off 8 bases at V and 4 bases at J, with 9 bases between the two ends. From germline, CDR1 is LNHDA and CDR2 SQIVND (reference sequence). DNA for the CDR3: TGTGCCAGTGGTAGGCCATACGAGCAGTACTTC. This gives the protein CASGRPYEQYF.

Written as DNA, the CDR3 is TGTGCCAGCAGCTCCGGACAGGGTTACAATGAGCAGTTCTTC. Protein: CASSSGQGYNEQFF. The chain uses TRBV7-2 and TRBJ2-1, with 8 bases aligning to TRBD1. After removal of 4 bases from V and 4 bases from J, the junction contained 3 bases not matched to a gene. CDR3 size: 14 residues. The germline CDR1 and CDR2 sequences are SGHTA and FQGNSA.

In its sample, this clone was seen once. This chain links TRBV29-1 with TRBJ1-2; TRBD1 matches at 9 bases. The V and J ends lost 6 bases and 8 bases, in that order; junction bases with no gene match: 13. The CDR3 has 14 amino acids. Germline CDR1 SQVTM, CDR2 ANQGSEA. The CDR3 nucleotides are TGCAGCGTGCCTAGTCAAACAGGGGGCGGCGGCTACACCTTC. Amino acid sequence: CSVPSQTGGGGYTF.

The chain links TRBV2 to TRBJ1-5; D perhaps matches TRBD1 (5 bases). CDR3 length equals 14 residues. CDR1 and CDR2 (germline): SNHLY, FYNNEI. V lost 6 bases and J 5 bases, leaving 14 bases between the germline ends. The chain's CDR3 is CASSLTGADQPQHF. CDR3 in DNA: TGTGCCAGCAGCCTTACTGGGGCCGATCAGCCCCAGCATTTT. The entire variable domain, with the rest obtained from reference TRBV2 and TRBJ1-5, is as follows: EPEVTQTPSHQVTQMGQEVILRCVPISNHLYFYWYRQILGQKVEFLVSFYNNEISEKSEIFDDQFSVERPDGSNFTLKIRSTKLEDSAMYFCASSLTGADQPQHFGDGTRLSIL.

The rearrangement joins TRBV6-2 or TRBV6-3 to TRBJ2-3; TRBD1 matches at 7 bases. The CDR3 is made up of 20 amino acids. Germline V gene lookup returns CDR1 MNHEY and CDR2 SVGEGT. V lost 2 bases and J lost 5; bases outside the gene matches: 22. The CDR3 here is CASSYGFGEHSTGLGDTQYF. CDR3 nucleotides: TGTGCCAGCAGTTACGGGTTCGGGGAACATTCGACAGGGTTGGGAGATACGCAGTATTTT.

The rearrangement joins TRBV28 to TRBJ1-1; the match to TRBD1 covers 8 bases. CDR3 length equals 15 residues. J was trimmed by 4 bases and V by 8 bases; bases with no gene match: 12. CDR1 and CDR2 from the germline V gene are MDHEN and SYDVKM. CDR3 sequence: CASRLGTGVITEAFF. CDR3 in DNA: TGTGCCAGCCGGCTCGGGACAGGAGTCATCACTGAAGCTTTCTTT.

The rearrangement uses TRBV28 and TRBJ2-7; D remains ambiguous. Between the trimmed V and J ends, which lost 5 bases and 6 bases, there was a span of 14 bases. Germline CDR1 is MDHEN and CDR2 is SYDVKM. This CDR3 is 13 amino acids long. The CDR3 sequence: CASSPRLPPEQYF. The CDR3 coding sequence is TGTGCCAGCAGTCCCAGGCTACCCCCCGAGCAGTACTTC.

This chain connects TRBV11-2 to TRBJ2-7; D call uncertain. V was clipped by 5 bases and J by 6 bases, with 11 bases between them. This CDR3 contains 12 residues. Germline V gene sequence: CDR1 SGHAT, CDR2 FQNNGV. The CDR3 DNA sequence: TGTGCCAGCAGCCCGGTCTCCCCCGAGCAGTACTTC. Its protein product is CASSPVSPEQYF.

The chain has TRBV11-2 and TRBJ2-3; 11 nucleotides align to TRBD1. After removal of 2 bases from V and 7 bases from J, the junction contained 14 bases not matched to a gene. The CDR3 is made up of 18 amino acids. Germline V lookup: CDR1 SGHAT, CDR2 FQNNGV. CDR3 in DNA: TGTGCCAGCAGCTTATTAGCTACGGACAGGGGGCGATCGTATACGCAGTATTTT. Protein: CASSLLATDRGRSYTQYF. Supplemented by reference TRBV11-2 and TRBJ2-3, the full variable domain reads EAGVAQSPRYKIIEKRQSVAFWCNPISGHATLYWYQQILGQGPKLLIQFQNNGVVDDSQLPKDRFSAERLKGVDSTLKIQPAKLEDSAVYLCASSLLATDRGRSYTQYFGPGTRLTVL.

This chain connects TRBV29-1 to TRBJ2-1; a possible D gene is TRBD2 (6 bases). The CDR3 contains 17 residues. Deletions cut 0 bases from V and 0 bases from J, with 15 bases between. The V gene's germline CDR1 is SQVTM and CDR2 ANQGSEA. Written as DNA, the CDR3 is TGCAGCGTTGAAGACGCGGGACTTTCTAGCTCCTACAATGAGCAGTTCTTC. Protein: CSVEDAGLSSSYNEQFF.

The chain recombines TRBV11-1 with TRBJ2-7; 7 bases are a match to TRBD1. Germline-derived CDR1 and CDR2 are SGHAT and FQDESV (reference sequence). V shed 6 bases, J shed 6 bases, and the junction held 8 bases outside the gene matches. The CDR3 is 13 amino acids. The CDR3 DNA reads TGTGCCAGCAGGAACAGGGGAGAGCGCGAGCAGTACTTC. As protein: CASRNRGEREQYF.

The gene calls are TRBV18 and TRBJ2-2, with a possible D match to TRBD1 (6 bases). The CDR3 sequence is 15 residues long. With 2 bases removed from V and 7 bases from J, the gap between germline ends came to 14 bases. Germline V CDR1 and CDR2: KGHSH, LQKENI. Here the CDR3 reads CASSPLQGLGGELFF. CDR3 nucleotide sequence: TGTGCCAGCTCACCATTACAGGGTCTCGGCGGGGAGCTGTTTTTT. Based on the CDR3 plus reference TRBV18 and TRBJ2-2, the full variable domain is NAGVMQNPRHLVRRRGQEARLRCSPMKGHSHVYWYRQLPEEGLKFMVYLQKENIIDESGMPKERFSAEFPKEGPSILRIQQVVRGDSAAYFCASSPLQGLGGELFFGEGSRLTVL.

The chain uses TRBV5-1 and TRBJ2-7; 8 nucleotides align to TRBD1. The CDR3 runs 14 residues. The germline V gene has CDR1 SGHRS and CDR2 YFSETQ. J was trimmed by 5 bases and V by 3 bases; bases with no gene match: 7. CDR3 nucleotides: TGCGCCAGCAGCTCCCAGGGGGCAGCGGACGAGCAGTACTTC. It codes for CASSSQGAADEQYF.

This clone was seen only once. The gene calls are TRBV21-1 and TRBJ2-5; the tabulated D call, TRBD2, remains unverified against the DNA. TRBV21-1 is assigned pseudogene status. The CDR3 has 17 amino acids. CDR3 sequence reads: CASSPKGLAGDQETQYF. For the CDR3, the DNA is TGTGCCAGCAGCCCCAAGGGGCTAGCGGGAGACCAAGAGACCCAGTACTTC.

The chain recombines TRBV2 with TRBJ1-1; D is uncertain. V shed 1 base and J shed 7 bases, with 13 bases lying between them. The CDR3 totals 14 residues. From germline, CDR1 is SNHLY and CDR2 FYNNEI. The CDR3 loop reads CASSEETLQLEAFF. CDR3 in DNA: TGTGCCAGCAGTGAAGAGACACTCCAGCTTGAAGCTTTCTTT.

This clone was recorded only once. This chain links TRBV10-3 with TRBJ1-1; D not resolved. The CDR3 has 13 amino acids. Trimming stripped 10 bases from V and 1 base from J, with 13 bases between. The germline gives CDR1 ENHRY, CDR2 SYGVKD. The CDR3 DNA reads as TGTGCCACCGAATACAGAAAGAACACTGAAGCTTTCTTT. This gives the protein CATEYRKNTEAFF.

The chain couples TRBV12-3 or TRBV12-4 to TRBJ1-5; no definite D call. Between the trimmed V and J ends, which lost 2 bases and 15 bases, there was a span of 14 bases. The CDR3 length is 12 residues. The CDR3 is CASSLFTSSLHF. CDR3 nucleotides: TGTGCCAGCAGTTTATTTACTTCATCATTGCATTTT.

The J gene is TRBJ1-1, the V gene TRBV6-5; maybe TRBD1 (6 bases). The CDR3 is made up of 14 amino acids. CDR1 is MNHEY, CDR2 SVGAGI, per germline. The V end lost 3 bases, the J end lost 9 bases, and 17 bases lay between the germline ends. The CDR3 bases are TGTGCCAGCAGTTATATCGGGGACAAAGTAAAAGCTTTCTTT. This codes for CASSYIGDKVKAFF.